This T cell receptor beta chain comes out of a study of T cells in Graves' hyperthyroidism and ophthalmopathy. This clonotype occurred many times. Amplified TCR beta CDR3 regions came from RNA transcripts. Researchers ran a first-round RT-PCR on the TCR CDR3 using the HTBI primer set. TCRdb itself ran the multiplex PCR reads through MiXCR, one entry per CDR3 protein. The table records about 560,000 distinct CDR3 sequences, 15% to 18% of them present only once. The sequencing sample was made of blood. The sequence was obtained from a young woman with Graves' hyperthyroidism.

This CDR3 reads CATSRDGTGLDRSQFF. CDR3 nucleotide sequence: TGTGCCACCAGCAGAGATGGGACAGGGCTCGACCGAAGTCAGTTCTTC. The rearrangement uses TRBV15 and TRBJ2-1, with 9 bases that match TRBD1. This CDR3 contains 16 residues. The J segment lost 13 bases and the V segment lost 0 bases, leaving 13 bases of the junction unmatched. The V gene's germline CDR1 is LNHNV and CDR2 YYDKDF (reference sequence).